The TCR beta chain under discussion was sequenced for a study of PD-1 blockade in classical Hodgkin lymphoma. All trial patients relapsed after autologous stem cell transplantation. Study findings and constraints: Relative to healthy donors, newly diagnosed patients reportedly had lower baseline TCR diversity, which was reported as lower still in relapsed/refractory patients. Nivolumab initiated under 1 year post-ASCT led to patient exclusion. Significant TCR diversity gains by C4D1 occurred in CD4+ but not CD8+ cells.

TCRdb keeps only in-frame clones here, not all; method: immunoSEQ multiplex PCR. The profile shows tens of thousands of clones, around 87% of them singletons. With V trimmed by 3 bases and J by 4 bases, 10 bases remained unmatched. The CDR3 runs to 18 residues. CDR1 is LNHNV, CDR2 YYDKDF, per germline (reference sequence). Regarding this clone: Its antigen remains unknown.

The source was peripheral blood mononuclear cells (PBMCs), collected at baseline. The rearrangement uses TRBV15 and TRBJ2-2, with 11 nucleotides matching TRBD2. The clonotype comes from a human donor with classical Hodgkin lymphoma. The CDR3 loop reads CATSSGLAGGPRTGELFF. CDR3 sequence (DNA): TGTGCCACCAGCAGCGGTTTAGCGGGGGGGCCTCGCACCGGGGAGCTGTTTTTT.